This TCR beta chain comes out of a study of response to subunit inactivated influenza vaccine. General study findings and limits: The study's authors posited that every seasonal influenza vaccination enlists few new T cells.

Per the germline V gene, CDR1 is KGHSH and CDR2 is LQKENI. The CDR3 totals 13 residues. V was clipped by 3 bases and J by 9 bases, with 12 bases between them. TCRdb reanalysed the RT-PCR reads using MiXCR and keeps one entry per CDR3 protein. The sample lists more than 700,000 distinct CDR3 sequences, around 20% occurring once. To note about this clonotype: No antigen is known for it.

The source material was PBMCs from blood, sampled roughly 5 days after vaccination. The V and J genes are TRBV18 and TRBJ2-4; possible D gene TRBD2, 6 bases. This receptor was obtained from a man aged 50-60 years who received an inactivated influenza vaccine. In nucleotides, the CDR3 is TGTGCCAGCTCACCGGAGGGGACGGGCATTCAGTACTTC. It specifies CASSPEGTGIQYF.